This passage covers 13 T cell receptor beta chains from one sample sequenced in a study of control samples from healthy donors and cancer patients. TCRdb keeps only in-frame clones here, not all; method: immunoSEQ multiplex PCR. The sample holds over 150,000 clones, nearly 96% seen once. Sequencing was performed on blood. Source of these receptors: a woman aged 30 to 39 in good health.

The rearrangement uses TRBV2 and TRBJ2-1; TRBD2 agrees at 9 bases. The CDR3 runs 15 residues. J lost 4 bases, V lost 5 bases, and 6 bases had no gene match. Looked up from germline, CDR1 is SNHLY and CDR2 is FYNNEI. CDR3: CASSTLAGMYNEQFF. CDR3 nucleotides: TGTGCCAGCAGTACTCTAGCGGGGATGTACAATGAGCAGTTCTTC.

The V gene is TRBV10-1, the J gene TRBJ2-1; tentatively, D is TRBD2 (5 bases). The CDR3 extends over 16 amino acids. The germline V and J ends were trimmed by 0 bases and 7 bases, with 16 bases remaining between them. Germline loops: CDR1 WNHNN, CDR2 SYGVQD (reference sequence). The CDR3 region is CASSESVIAGLNEQFF. The DNA for the CDR3 is TGCGCCAGCAGTGAGTCAGTAATTGCGGGCCTAAATGAGCAGTTCTTC.

The chain carries TRBV10-3 and TRBJ2-3, with 7 positions matching TRBD1. The CDR3 runs to 15 residues. With 6 bases clipped from V and 3 bases from J, the junction kept 9 bases outside the gene matches. Germline values: CDR1 ENHRY, CDR2 SYGVKD. The DNA for the CDR3 is TGTGCCATCAGATCGGGACAGACGAGTACAGATACGCAGTATTTT. It codes for CAIRSGQTSTDTQYF.

This clone occurred a few times. V usage is TRBV24-1 and J usage is TRBJ2-7, with TRBD1 as a possible D gene (6 bases). V gave up 5 bases and J gave up 1 base, with 14 bases separating them. Germline V gene sequence: CDR1 KGHDR, CDR2 SFDVKD. The CDR3 runs 15 residues. The CDR3 reads CATSALRGRSYEQYF. DNA of the CDR3: TGTGCCACCAGTGCCCTTAGGGGGAGATCCTACGAGCAGTACTTC.

V and J are TRBV5-1 and TRBJ1-1, with 9 bases that match TRBD1. Germline CDR1 SGHRS, CDR2 YFSETQ. The CDR3 totals 15 residues. The V gene end was trimmed by 1 base and the J gene end by 7 bases; junction bases not matched to a gene: 8. The CDR3 region has the DNA TGCGCCAGCAGCTTGATTTACAGGGGGCAAAATGAAGCTTTCTTT. This encodes CASSLIYRGQNEAFF.

The chain employs TRBV5-1 and TRBJ1-4; D uncertain. Germline lookup yields CDR1 SGHRS and CDR2 YFSETQ. The CDR3 is 13 residues long. V dropped 0 bases and J dropped 8 bases, with 8 bases sitting between them. The CDR3 loop reads CASSLAFPEKLFF. The CDR3 nucleotides are TGCGCCAGCAGCTTGGCGTTTCCGGAAAAACTGTTTTTT.

This chain joins TRBV6-2 or TRBV6-3 and TRBJ2-5; 13 nucleotides align to TRBD2. CDR1 and CDR2 from the germline V gene are MNHEY and SVGEGT. The CDR3 runs 15 residues. V dropped 5 bases and J dropped 5; count of bases not matched to a gene: 5. The DNA for the CDR3 is TGTGCCAGCAGTAAACTAGCGGGGGGGCGCGAGACCCAGTACTTC. Protein sequence: CASSKLAGGRETQYF.

The V and J genes are TRBV6-6 and TRBJ2-4, with 7 bases fitting TRBD1. Germline lookup yields CDR1 MNHNY and CDR2 SVGAGI (reference sequence). CDR3 size: 14 residues. Trimming cost V 6 bases and J 3 bases; bases outside gene matches: 5. The CDR3 region is CASRLPGGKNIQYF. CDR3 nucleotide sequence: TGTGCCAGCAGGCTCCCAGGGGGCAAAAACATTCAGTACTTC.

The chain links TRBV5-6 to TRBJ1-2; D not resolved. The CDR3 is 16 residues long. Germline V gene sequence: CDR1 SGHDT, CDR2 YYEEEE. The V end lost 3 bases, the J end lost 4 bases, and 19 bases lay between the germline ends. The CDR3 DNA is TGTGCCAGCAGCTGGGGTTCACCTTGGTTGAGCTATGGCTACACCTTC. Amino acids: CASSWGSPWLSYGYTF.

The chain uses TRBV3-1 (or the pseudogene TRBV3-2) and TRBJ2-1; 13 nucleotides line up with TRBD2. After removal of 1 base from V and 8 bases from J, the junction contained 5 bases not matched to a gene. Per the germline V gene, CDR1 is LGHDT and CDR2 is YNNKEL (reference sequence). The CDR3 consists of 16 residues. CDR3 bases: TGTGCCAGCAGCCAAGTGGGACTAGCGGGGTTTGATGAGCAGTTCTTC. It specifies CASSQVGLAGFDEQFF.

The chain combines TRBV7-6 with TRBJ2-1; tentative D call: TRBD2 (6 bases). The CDR3 has 18 residues. Looked up from germline, CDR1 is SGHVS and CDR2 is FNYEAQ. V was cut by 3 bases and J by 3 bases, with 21 bases left in between. The CDR3: CASSFPIEGLASYNEQFF. The CDR3 DNA sequence: TGTGCCAGCAGCTTCCCTATTGAAGGGCTAGCGAGCTACAATGAGCAGTTCTTC. Variable domain in full (rest from reference TRBV7-6 and TRBJ2-1): GAGVSQSPRYKVTKRGQDVALRCDPISGHVSLYWYRQALGQGPEFLTYFNYEAQQDKSGLPNDRFSAERPEGSISTLTIQRTEQRDSAMYRCASSFPIEGLASYNEQFFGPGTRLTVL.

Regarding this clone: Other DNA variants within this sample encode the same CDR3. The chain has TRBV11-2 and TRBJ2-3; D remains ambiguous. The germline CDR1 and CDR2 sequences are SGHAT and FQNNGV. V lost 5 bases and J 2 bases, leaving 5 bases between the germline ends. The CDR3 spans 12 residues. Here the CDR3 reads CASSPSTDTQYF. The CDR3 region has the DNA TGTGCCAGCAGCCCCTCCACAGATACGCAGTATTTT.

This chain uses TRBV14 with TRBJ2-7; TRBD1 aligns across 8 bases. Germline trimming cut 3 bases from V and 1 base from J; bases unmatched to any gene: 5. The CDR3 has 15 amino acids. From germline, CDR1 is SGHDN and CDR2 FVKESK. The CDR3 DNA is TGTGCCAGCAGCCAGGCCCGGGACAGGTCCTACGAGCAGTACTTC. The encoded protein is CASSQARDRSYEQYF.